Below, one T cell receptor beta chain is given with its context. In the study's own analysis: Amplification from reference gene primers served as the basis for estimated nucleated cell counts. TCRdb's copy holds only in-frame clones and misses some; the assay was immunoSEQ multiplex PCR. V and J calls plus clone size are reproduced from that table; the DNA served to infer D and trimming. The table lists about 55,000 clones, 82% of them singletons. Germline CDR1 is SGHDT and CDR2 is YYEEEE. The CDR3 is 17 amino acids. The ends lost 0 bases at V and 4 bases at J; junction bases unmatched: 8. The data originate from a study of blood T cell repertoires in COVID-19.

The material sequenced was peripheral blood. This chain links TRBV5-6 with TRBJ2-2; 8 nucleotides match TRBD1. The source is a man at least 80 years old with COVID-19, enrolled during active disease. Here the CDR3 reads CASSLEFRDRTTGELFF. The CDR3 DNA reads TGTGCCAGCAGCTTGGAGTTCCGGGACAGGACCACCGGGGAGCTGTTTTTT.